Listed below are T cell receptor beta chains from one sample, sequenced in a study of T-cell reconstitution after alpha-beta-depleted transplantation in children. Via MiXCR, TCRdb re-called the PCR reads, giving one row per CDR3 protein. In the table there are around 210,000 distinct CDR3 sequences, around 7% of which are singletons. Sequenced material: PBMCs, taken before TCRalphabeta/CD19-depleted stem cell transplant. The receptors come from a boy aged 2-15 years with acute lymphoblastic leukemia, due to receive a stem cell transplant. CDR3s include the opening cysteine and the closing phenylalanine or tryptophan. Fields, in order: J gene, V gene, clone size, D gene, CDR3 DNA, CDR3 protein. The D gene is left open where the match is weak. A row's size may be missing; if present it is once, few, many or a size class.

j_call: TRBJ2-4; v_call: TRBV20-1; clone_size: once; d_call: .; cdr3_nt: TGCAGTGCGCTTATGACCCTAGCCAAAAACATTCAGTACTTC; cdr3_aa: CSALMTLAKNIQYF
j_call: TRBJ2-3; v_call: TRBV7-2; clone_size: few; d_call: .; cdr3_nt: TGTGCCAGCAGCTTGGGCGCATCAGATACGCAGTATTTT; cdr3_aa: CASSLGASDTQYF
j_call: TRBJ1-1; v_call: TRBV7-2; clone_size: many; d_call: .; cdr3_nt: TGTGCCAGCAGCTTAGTTGAGGGGATGGCTTTCTTT; cdr3_aa: CASSLVEGMAFF
j_call: TRBJ1-2; v_call: TRBV12-3/TRBV12-4; clone_size: .; d_call: .; cdr3_nt: TGTGCCAGCAGTTTTGGGGACACCTTTAACTATGGCTACACCTTC; cdr3_aa: CASSFGDTFNYGYTF
j_call: TRBJ2-1; v_call: TRBV20-1; clone_size: many; d_call: TRBD2; cdr3_nt: TGCAGTGCTAGACCAGTAGCGGGGGGCCAATTCTTC; cdr3_aa: CSARPVAGGQFF
j_call: TRBJ1-5; v_call: TRBV6-1; clone_size: .; d_call: .; cdr3_nt: TGTGCCAGCAGCGCCGGCCGGGACACCGGATCGGATCAGCCCCAGCATTTT; cdr3_aa: CASSAGRDTGSDQPQHF
j_call: TRBJ1-3; v_call: TRBV28; clone_size: .; d_call: .; cdr3_nt: TGTGCCAGCAGGGAACAGGGTACTGGAAACACCATATATTTT; cdr3_aa: CASREQGTGNTIYF
j_call: TRBJ2-6; v_call: TRBV6-1; clone_size: many; d_call: TRBD2; cdr3_nt: TGTGCCAGCAGCTCAAGCGGGGGCCTCTCTGGGGCCAACGTCCTGACTTTC; cdr3_aa: CASSSSGGLSGANVLTF
j_call: TRBJ1-3; v_call: TRBV7-9; clone_size: .; d_call: .; cdr3_nt: TGTGCCAGCGGGAACACCATATATTTT; cdr3_aa: CASGNTIYF
j_call: TRBJ1-5; v_call: TRBV30; clone_size: many; d_call: TRBD1; cdr3_nt: TGTGCCTGGCCTCAGGGGGTCAGGGAGCCCCAGCATTTT; cdr3_aa: CAWPQGVREPQHF
j_call: TRBJ2-2; v_call: TRBV5-1; clone_size: few; d_call: .; cdr3_nt: TGCGCCAGCCTCTCCGGGGCCGCGAACACCGGGGAGCTGTTTTTT; cdr3_aa: CASLSGAANTGELFF
j_call: TRBJ2-1; v_call: TRBV7-2; clone_size: few; d_call: .; cdr3_nt: TGTGCCAGCAGCCTCCTAGGTGATCCTCCGCCGTTCTTC; cdr3_aa: CASSLLGDPPPFF
j_call: TRBJ1-4; v_call: TRBV7-2; clone_size: .; d_call: .; cdr3_nt: TGTGCCAGCAGCTTCGGGGAGGAGTATGAAAAACTGTTTTTT; cdr3_aa: CASSFGEEYEKLFF
j_call: TRBJ2-7; v_call: TRBV29-1; clone_size: many; d_call: .; cdr3_nt: TGCAGCGTTGAAGGGCCAGGGAACGAGCAGTACTTC; cdr3_aa: CSVEGPGNEQYF
j_call: TRBJ2-7; v_call: TRBV20-1; clone_size: many; d_call: .; cdr3_nt: TGCAGTGCCGCGGTGGTCATGGGCAGGGTGTCCTACGAGCAGTACTTC; cdr3_aa: CSAAVVMGRVSYEQYF
j_call: TRBJ2-7; v_call: TRBV7-2; clone_size: many; d_call: TRBD2; cdr3_nt: TGTGCCAGCAGCTTGGGAGGGGTAGCGGGCTACGAGCAGTACTTC; cdr3_aa: CASSLGGVAGYEQYF
j_call: TRBJ1-1; v_call: TRBV12-3/TRBV12-4; clone_size: many; d_call: .; cdr3_nt: TGTGCCAGCACCATCCGGGCTGAAGCTTTCTTT; cdr3_aa: CASTIRAEAFF
j_call: TRBJ2-1; v_call: TRBV12-3/TRBV12-4; clone_size: many; d_call: .; cdr3_nt: TGTGCCAGCAGTTTTCCAAAGGGGGCCTACAATGAGCAGTTCTTC; cdr3_aa: CASSFPKGAYNEQFF
j_call: TRBJ2-5; v_call: TRBV6-1; clone_size: few; d_call: TRBD2; cdr3_nt: TGTGCCAGCACGCGGGGGGGTCCAGAAGAGACCCAGTACTTC; cdr3_aa: CASTRGGPEETQYF
j_call: TRBJ2-5; v_call: TRBV6-5; clone_size: .; d_call: .; cdr3_nt: TGTGCCAGCGGTTATAGCCCAGAGACCCAGTACTTC; cdr3_aa: CASGYSPETQYF
j_call: TRBJ2-2; v_call: TRBV28; clone_size: many; d_call: TRBD2; cdr3_nt: TGTGCCATCGGGGGACTAGCGGGAGGAGGGGACACCGGGGAGCTGTTTTTT; cdr3_aa: CAIGGLAGGGDTGELFF
j_call: TRBJ2-5; v_call: TRBV20-1; clone_size: .; d_call: .; cdr3_nt: TGCAGTGCCCCGGCCATCCAAGAGACCCAGTACTTC; cdr3_aa: CSAPAIQETQYF
j_call: TRBJ1-5; v_call: TRBV4-3; clone_size: few; d_call: .; cdr3_nt: TGCGCCAGCAGCCAAGACTCAAGCAATCAGCCCCAGCATTTT; cdr3_aa: CASSQDSSNQPQHF
j_call: TRBJ2-1; v_call: TRBV29-1; clone_size: many; d_call: TRBD2; cdr3_nt: TGCAGCGTTGAGGTGGGGACTAGCGGGAGGGGTGAGCAGTTCTTC; cdr3_aa: CSVEVGTSGRGEQFF
j_call: TRBJ2-1; v_call: TRBV7-2; clone_size: many; d_call: .; cdr3_nt: TGTGCCAGCAGCTTGACTGCCAATGAGCAGTTCTTC; cdr3_aa: CASSLTANEQFF
j_call: TRBJ2-3; v_call: TRBV7-6; clone_size: .; d_call: .; cdr3_nt: TGTGCCAGCAGCTTAGGGGGACACCGCACAGATACGCAGTATTTT; cdr3_aa: CASSLGGHRTDTQYF
j_call: TRBJ1-4; v_call: TRBV29-1; clone_size: many; d_call: .; cdr3_nt: TGCAGCGTTGGTCCACAGGGAGGAGAAAAACTGTTTTTT; cdr3_aa: CSVGPQGGEKLFF
j_call: TRBJ2-7; v_call: TRBV5-5; clone_size: .; d_call: TRBD1; cdr3_nt: TGTGCCAGCAGCACGGGACAGGGGGAGACTTACGAGCAGTACTTC; cdr3_aa: CASSTGQGETYEQYF
j_call: TRBJ2-5; v_call: TRBV28; clone_size: few; d_call: .; cdr3_nt: TGTGCCACCGTGGGGTATAGGGTTCAAGAGACCCAGTACTTC; cdr3_aa: CATVGYRVQETQYF
j_call: TRBJ2-2; v_call: TRBV28; clone_size: .; d_call: .; cdr3_nt: TGTGCCAGCAGTTTGGGGCCTGGGGGGCCGCGAGGGGACACCGGGGAGCTGTTTTTT; cdr3_aa: CASSLGPGGPRGDTGELFF
j_call: TRBJ2-7; v_call: TRBV28; clone_size: many; d_call: .; cdr3_nt: TGTGCCAGCAGTGAGACAGGCTCCTACGAGCAGTACTTC; cdr3_aa: CASSETGSYEQYF
j_call: TRBJ2-7; v_call: TRBV9; clone_size: many; d_call: .; cdr3_nt: TGTGCCAGCAGCGCCTCCTACGAGCAGTACTTC; cdr3_aa: CASSASYEQYF
j_call: TRBJ2-5; v_call: TRBV5-6; clone_size: .; d_call: .; cdr3_nt: TGTGCCAGCAGCTTGGTGTTAGCAAGACAAGAGACCCAGTACTTC; cdr3_aa: CASSLVLARQETQYF
j_call: TRBJ1-2; v_call: TRBV5-6; clone_size: many; d_call: .; cdr3_nt: TGTGCCAGCAGCCTGGTGGGAGGGCCCGGACTTCATGGCTACACCTTC; cdr3_aa: CASSLVGGPGLHGYTF
j_call: TRBJ2-3; v_call: TRBV6-1; clone_size: many; d_call: TRBD2; cdr3_nt: TGTGCCAGCACCCTCCTAGCGGGGGGGGCCGATACGCAGTATTTT; cdr3_aa: CASTLLAGGADTQYF
j_call: TRBJ2-3; v_call: TRBV7-2; clone_size: few; d_call: .; cdr3_nt: TGTGCCAGCAGCTTAGGGCATCCTAGCACAGATACGCAGTATTTT; cdr3_aa: CASSLGHPSTDTQYF
j_call: TRBJ2-1; v_call: TRBV7-9; clone_size: many; d_call: .; cdr3_nt: TGTGCCAGCAGCCCCCCTGTCAATGAGCAGTTCTTC; cdr3_aa: CASSPPVNEQFF
j_call: TRBJ1-1; v_call: TRBV7-2; clone_size: .; d_call: .; cdr3_nt: TGTGCCAGCAGCCCACACAGGGAGGGCACTGAAGCTTTCTTT; cdr3_aa: CASSPHREGTEAFF
j_call: TRBJ1-1; v_call: TRBV10-2; clone_size: many; d_call: .; cdr3_nt: TGCGCCAGCAGATTTAACACTGAAGCTTTCTTT; cdr3_aa: CASRFNTEAFF
j_call: TRBJ2-7; v_call: TRBV7-9; clone_size: .; d_call: .; cdr3_nt: TGTGCCAGCAGCTCACCAAACGGGTACGAGCAGTACTTC; cdr3_aa: CASSSPNGYEQYF
j_call: TRBJ2-5; v_call: TRBV9; clone_size: many; d_call: .; cdr3_nt: TGTGCCAGCAGCGAAGCCCGAAGGGGTGCGGAGACCCAGTACTTC; cdr3_aa: CASSEARRGAETQYF
j_call: TRBJ1-5; v_call: TRBV20-1; clone_size: few; d_call: .; cdr3_nt: TGCAGTGCTGGAGAGATTAACGTAAGCAATCAGCCCCAGCATTTT; cdr3_aa: CSAGEINVSNQPQHF
j_call: TRBJ2-3; v_call: TRBV7-2; clone_size: many; d_call: .; cdr3_nt: TGTGCCAGCAGCTTTGGCGATGTGCCAGATACGCAGTATTTT; cdr3_aa: CASSFGDVPDTQYF
j_call: TRBJ2-7; v_call: TRBV11-2; clone_size: few; d_call: .; cdr3_nt: TGTGCCAGCAGCTTACCAGCGGGTGGGTCCTACGAGCAGTACTTC; cdr3_aa: CASSLPAGGSYEQYF
j_call: TRBJ2-1; v_call: TRBV7-2; clone_size: many; d_call: .; cdr3_nt: TGTGCCAGCACCAACTCGGGTGGGCTGATTGACAATGAGCAGTTCTTC; cdr3_aa: CASTNSGGLIDNEQFF
j_call: TRBJ1-5; v_call: TRBV7-7; clone_size: many; d_call: .; cdr3_nt: TGTGCTAGCAGCTTAGGGGGGAGGGGAGGTCAGCCCCAGCATTTT; cdr3_aa: CASSLGGRGGQPQHF
j_call: TRBJ2-3; v_call: TRBV4-2; clone_size: many; d_call: TRBD1; cdr3_nt: TGTGCCAGCAGCCAACAGGACAGGGGTTCAGATACGCAGTATTTT; cdr3_aa: CASSQQDRGSDTQYF